This paragraph covers one T cell receptor (beta chain) sequence. Clones were sequenced by immunoSEQ multiplex PCR, and TCRdb holds only the in-frame ones, with some missing. The data show 130,000 or so clones, approximately 92% seen once. Germline CDR1 and CDR2: SGHNT and YYREEE (reference sequence). The CDR3 covers 15 residues. With 4 bases removed from V and 2 bases from J, the gap between germline ends came to 16 bases. This sample stems from a study of control samples from healthy donors and cancer patients. What was sequenced was blood. The chain employs TRBV5-4 and TRBJ2-7; no clear D gene. The TCR was taken from a woman aged 50 to 60 in good health. CDR3: CASSPDQTVTYEQYF. CDR3 nucleotides: TGTGCCAGCAGCCCGGATCAGACGGTCACCTACGAGCAGTACTTC.